This T cell receptor (beta chain) was recovered during a study of PD-1 blockade in classical Hodgkin lymphoma. Clones were read by immunoSEQ multiplex PCR, and TCRdb kept only the in-frame ones, dropping some. The sample consists of about 94,000 clones, approximately 94% of them appearing once. The length of the CDR3 is 16 residues. Germline lookup yields CDR1 SEHNR and CDR2 FQNEAQ (reference sequence). V was shortened by 5 bases and J by 0 bases, with 13 bases between the two germline ends. Time point reported: cycle 4 day 1 (C4D1), after about 6 weeks of nivolumab. Patients all relapsed after autologous stem cell transplantation, and there was variation in brentuximab vedotin exposure.

The sequence was obtained from a human donor with classical Hodgkin lymphoma. The source material was peripheral blood mononuclear cells (PBMCs), sampled before the fourth cycle of nivolumab. The chain combines TRBV7-9 with TRBJ1-4; D unclear. The DNA for the CDR3 is TGTGCCAGCAGCCCCGGGTCTGGGGCAACTAATGAAAAACTGTTTTTT. Amino acid sequence: CASSPGSGATNEKLFF.